One sample yielded the 31 T cell receptor beta chains listed below, sequenced in a study of cytomegalovirus exposure and HLA in healthy donors (dated by TCRdb to about 2017). The library relied on the immunoSEQ multiplex PCR assay. For the multiplex PCR, a mixture combining 60 forward primers for TCR Vbeta segments and 13 reverse primers for TCR Jbeta segments was used. Here the immuneACCESS table is served through TCRdb, limited to in-frame sequences with V and J called. Missing clones are a known gap in these copies; in checked studies unresolved V genes cover under half, and the rest lacks a known reason. Counted in this sample were roughly 130,000 clones; about 81% of them appeared once. Of the sample, 5.5% to 7.5% falls within the top ten clones. What was sequenced was PBMCs. Every receptor here comes from a woman in her thirties or forties in good health and CMV-seropositive.

This clone was observed a few times. One junction end does not reproduce the germline sequence, and a read error may be involved. V is TRBV9 and J is TRBJ1-1; TRBD1 matches 11 bases. The length of the CDR3 is 15 residues. Germline V gene lookup returns CDR1 SGDLS and CDR2 YYNGEE. The CDR3 sequence: CAKQRPGTGGTGAFF. The CDR3 DNA sequence: TGTGCCAAACAACGGCCGGGGACAGGGGGGACTGGAGCTTTCTTT. The full variable domain, in which reference TRBV9 and TRBJ1-1 provide the parts outside the CDR3, is DSGVTQTPKHLITATGQRVTLRCSPRSGDLSVYWYQQSLDQGLQFLIQYYNGEERAKGNILERFSAQQFPDLHSELNLSSLELGDSALYFCAKQRPGTGGTGAFFGQGTRLTVV.

For the CDR3, the DNA is TGTGCCAGCAGCGTAGCTCTCACAGGCGACTATGGCTACACCTTC. Translated, it gives CASSVALTGDYGYTF. The genes are TRBV9 and TRBJ1-2; maybe TRBD1 (5 bases). The V end was cut by 0 bases, the J end by 3 bases, with 12 bases between. The germline V gene has CDR1 SGDLS and CDR2 YYNGEE. The CDR3 loop spans 15 amino acids.

This sequence joins TRBV5-1 and TRBJ2-3; 9 bases align to TRBD2. Germline CDR1 SGHRS, CDR2 YFSETQ. This CDR3 is 12 amino acids long. The V and J ends lost 4 bases and 6 bases, in that order; junction bases with no gene match: 0. The CDR3 DNA is TGCGCCAGCAGCCTAGCGGGGGATACGCAGTATTTT. It specifies CASSLAGDTQYF. Full variable domain (outside the CDR3, taken from reference TRBV5-1 and TRBJ2-3): KAGVTQTPRYLIKTRGQQVTLSCSPISGHRSVSWYQQTPGQGLQFLFEYFSETQRNKGNFPGRFSGRQFSNSRSEMNVSTLELGDSALYLCASSLAGDTQYFGPGTRLTVL.

This clone has more than one count but fewer than ten. The V and J genes are TRBV27 and TRBJ2-2; 11 bases match TRBD1. CDR1 and CDR2 (germline): MNHEY, SMNVEV (reference sequence). The CDR3 has 16 residues. J gave up 5 bases and V 3 bases, and 5 bases lay outside the gene matches. The CDR3 nucleotides are TGTGCCAGCAGTTTTTCCGGGACAGGGGGTACCGGGGAGCTGTTTTTT. This encodes CASSFSGTGGTGELFF.

This clone was seen just once. The chain joins TRBV6-5 to TRBJ2-1; TRBD2 matches at 13 bases. CDR3 size: 15 residues. V was clipped by 7 bases and J by 9 bases; unmatched bases: 9. The germline V gene encodes CDR1 MNHEY and CDR2 SVGAGI. CDR3 amino acids: CASTLTSGRLGEQFF. The CDR3 DNA sequence: TGTGCCAGCACTCTGACTAGCGGGAGGCTGGGTGAGCAGTTCTTC.

The chain recombines TRBV19 with TRBJ1-1; D gene uncertain. Germline values: CDR1 LNHDA, CDR2 SQIVND (reference sequence). The CDR3 spans 13 residues. The V gene lost 3 bases and the J gene lost 3 bases, with 8 bases spanning the gap. The CDR3 DNA is TGTGCCAGTAGTATCCAGGAAGACACTGAAGCTTTCTTT. Encoded protein: CASSIQEDTEAFF.

The chain links TRBV2 to TRBJ1-3; D gene unclear. The germline V and J ends were trimmed by 9 bases and 4 bases, with 13 bases remaining between them. The CDR3 is 13 residues long. CDR1 SNHLY and CDR2 FYNNEI come from the germline V gene. The CDR3 DNA is TGTGCCAGTCTGAGGGATGTCGGAAACACCATATATTTT. Translating gives CASLRDVGNTIYF. Variable domain in full (rest from reference TRBV2 and TRBJ1-3): EPEVTQTPSHQVTQMGQEVILRCVPISNHLYFYWYRQILGQKVEFLVSFYNNEISEKSEIFDDQFSVERPDGSNFTLKIRSTKLEDSAMYFCASLRDVGNTIYFGEGSWLTVV.

The rearrangement uses TRBV7-2 and TRBJ1-2; 10 bases line up with TRBD1. Germline V gene lookup returns CDR1 SGHTA and CDR2 FQGNSA. J was trimmed by 4 bases and V by 4 bases; bases with no gene match: 6. This CDR3 has 15 residues. CDR3 residues: CASSSPGQGPYGYTF. In DNA, the CDR3 is TGTGCCAGCAGCTCCCCGGGACAGGGGCCCTATGGCTACACCTTC.

This chain joins TRBV5-4 and TRBJ2-1; 7 bases are a match to TRBD1. Losses at the gene ends were 2 bases for V and 5 bases for J; bases not matched to a gene: 4. The V gene's germline CDR1 is SGHNT and CDR2 YYREEE (reference sequence). The CDR3 has 14 residues. CDR3 sequence (DNA): TGTGCCAGCAGCTTAGACAGGGCAAACAATGAGCAGTTCTTC. Its translation is CASSLDRANNEQFF.

CDR3 loop: CSVVPAGEMKTQYF. CDR3 nucleotides: TGCAGCGTTGTTCCAGCGGGAGAAATGAAGACCCAGTACTTC. The chain recombines TRBV29-1 with TRBJ2-5; the match to TRBD2 covers 8 bases. CDR1 and CDR2 from the germline V gene are SQVTM and ANQGSEA. The trim removed 4 bases at V and 6 bases at J, leaving 10 bases unmatched. The CDR3 loop spans 14 amino acids. Looking up the rest from reference TRBV29-1 and TRBJ2-5 gives the full variable domain: SAVISQKPSRDICQRGTSLTIQCQVDSQVTMMFWYRQQPGQSLTLIATANQGSEATYESGFVIDKFPISRPNLTFSTLTVSNMSPEDSSIYLCSVVPAGEMKTQYFGPGTRLLVL.

The chain joins TRBV19 to TRBJ2-2; TRBD1 matches at 8 bases. CDR1 LNHDA and CDR2 SQIVND come from the germline V gene (reference sequence). The CDR3 length is 14 residues. The trim removed 11 bases at V and 5 bases at J, leaving 10 bases unmatched. The CDR3: CAGREDRETGELFF. CDR3 nucleotides: TGTGCCGGCCGAGAGGACAGGGAGACCGGGGAGCTGTTTTTT. Supplemented by reference TRBV19 and TRBJ2-2, the full variable domain reads DGGITQSPKYLFRKEGQNVTLSCEQNLNHDAMYWYRQDPGQGLRLIYYSQIVNDFQKGDIAEGYSVSREKKESFPLTVTSAQKNPTAFYLCAGREDRETGELFFGEGSRLTVL.

This clone has more than one count but fewer than ten. V is TRBV13 and J is TRBJ1-2; D ambiguous. The CDR3 has 14 amino acids. V was clipped by 3 bases and J by 5 bases, with 13 bases between them. CDR1 is PRHDT, CDR2 FYEKMQ, per germline (reference sequence). CDR3 region: CASSFTGNAYGYTF. In DNA, the CDR3 is TGTGCCAGCAGCTTTACCGGGAACGCGTATGGCTACACCTTC.

This clone was seen just once. The CDR3 region is CASSLPPNTEAFF. CDR3 in DNA: TGTGCCAGCAGTCTCCCCCCCAACACTGAAGCTTTCTTT. The rearrangement uses TRBV28 and TRBJ1-1; no firm D call. Germline loops: CDR1 MDHEN, CDR2 SYDVKM. The ends were cut back, 5 bases at V and 2 bases at J, with 9 bases in the middle. This CDR3 has 13 amino acids.

In DNA, the CDR3 is TGCAGCGCCGCCCTAGCGGGGGGAAGAGAGCAGTTCTTC. Its translation is CSAALAGGREQFF. The chain recombines TRBV29-1 with TRBJ2-1; the match to TRBD2 covers 11 bases. This CDR3 is 13 amino acids long. V trimming: 7 bases; J trimming: 10 bases; junction bases outside the gene matches: 9. Germline CDR1 reads SQVTM; CDR2 reads ANQGSEA.

With respect to this clone: This sample also contains other DNA sequences that code for the same CDR3. The rearrangement joins TRBV7-9 to TRBJ1-2; the D gene is possibly TRBD1 (5 bases). The length of the CDR3 is 14 residues. Between the trimmed V and J ends, which lost 1 base and 1 base, there was a span of 7 bases. Germline lookup yields CDR1 SEHNR and CDR2 FQNEAQ (reference sequence). As DNA, the CDR3 is TGTGCCAGCAGCTTAGTGGGGGGTAACTATGGCTACACCTTC. Its protein is CASSLVGGNYGYTF.

The chain has TRBV10-3 and TRBJ2-1; no reliable D call. V lost 0 bases and J lost 2, with 8 bases in between. Looked up from germline, CDR1 is ENHRY and CDR2 is SYGVKD. The CDR3 is 15 amino acids. The CDR3 spells CAISESGQTYNEQFF. CDR3 nucleotide sequence: TGTGCCATCAGTGAGTCTGGGCAAACCTACAATGAGCAGTTCTTC.

The V and J genes are TRBV30 and TRBJ2-5, with D possibly matching TRBD2 (7 bases). The CDR3 extends over 15 amino acids. From germline, CDR1 is GTSNPN and CDR2 SVGIG (reference sequence). The V and J ends lost 7 bases and 2 bases respectively, with 20 bases between them. CDR3 nucleotide sequence: TGTGCCTCGGGGGGCGGGGGACCAGCACAAGAGACCCAGTACTTC. Translation gives CASGGGGPAQETQYF. The full variable domain, completed using reference TRBV30 and TRBJ2-5, is SQTIHQWPATLVQPVGSPLSLECTVEGTSNPNLYWYRQAAGRGLQLLFYSVGIGQISSEVPQNLSASRPQDRQFILSSKKLLLSDSGFYLCASGGGGPAQETQYFGPGTRLLVL.

The rearrangement joins TRBV5-4 to TRBJ2-7, with TRBD2 identical over 16 bases. The CDR3 is 15 amino acids. V lost 4 bases, J lost 6 bases, and 4 bases stayed unmatched. Per germline, CDR1 SGHNT and CDR2 YYREEE (reference sequence). The CDR3 here is CASSTGTSGRGEQYF. The CDR3 region has the DNA TGTGCCAGCAGCACCGGGACTAGCGGGAGGGGCGAGCAGTACTTC.

The chain couples TRBV4-3 to TRBJ2-7; 8 positions agree with TRBD1. The CDR3 totals 16 residues. Trimming took 1 base from V and 4 from J; bases not matched to a gene: 9. Germline-derived CDR1 and CDR2 are LGHNA and YSLEER. In nucleotides, the CDR3 is TGCGCCAGCAGCCAAGGGATTGGGCAGGGGGCGTACGAGCAGTACTTC. Translating gives CASSQGIGQGAYEQYF.

The V and J genes are TRBV6-1 and TRBJ2-6; D is possibly TRBD2 (5 bases). Between the trimmed V and J ends, which lost 2 bases and 0 bases, there was a span of 8 bases. CDR1 MNHNS and CDR2 SASEGT come from the germline V gene. The CDR3 runs 16 residues. The CDR3 DNA reads TGTGCCAGCAGTGAACTAGCTACCTCTGGGGCCAACGTCCTGACTTTC. The encoded protein is CASSELATSGANVLTF.

The rearrangement uses TRBV5-1 and TRBJ2-3; TRBD1 matches at 10 bases. The CDR3 contains 19 residues. V lost 3 bases to trimming and J lost 6 bases; unmatched junction nucleotides: 19. Germline assignment: CDR1 SGHRS and CDR2 YFSETQ. The CDR3, as DNA: TGCGCCAGCAGCTCTACCGGGACAGGGGTCCCCACATTTAAGGATACGCAGTATTTT. Encoded protein: CASSSTGTGVPTFKDTQYF. The entire variable domain, with the rest obtained from reference TRBV5-1 and TRBJ2-3, is as follows: KAGVTQTPRYLIKTRGQQVTLSCSPISGHRSVSWYQQTPGQGLQFLFEYFSETQRNKGNFPGRFSGRQFSNSRSEMNVSTLELGDSALYLCASSSTGTGVPTFKDTQYFGPGTRLTVL.

This sequence joins TRBV13 and TRBJ1-4; possibly TRBD1 for D (5 bases). CDR3 size: 12 residues. Germline V gene data show CDR1 as PRHDT and CDR2 as FYEKMQ (reference sequence). Trimming cost V 1 base and J 10 bases, with 7 bases left between them. The CDR3 sequence: CASSLVGGKLFF. CDR3 coding DNA: TGTGCCAGCAGCTTAGTCGGGGGAAAACTGTTTTTT.

This clone was detected once. The chain has TRBV29-1 and TRBJ1-2, with D possibly being TRBD1 (6 bases). Trimming pared 7 bases from V and 0 bases from J, leaving 18 bases between. The CDR3 spans 15 residues. The germline gives CDR1 SQVTM, CDR2 ANQGSEA. The CDR3 is CSAGDRRIANYGYTF. DNA of the CDR3: TGCAGCGCCGGTGACAGGCGGATCGCTAACTATGGCTACACCTTC.

The V gene is TRBV7-6, the J gene TRBJ1-5; D remains unclear. The CDR3 has 12 residues. Germline V gene data show CDR1 as SGHVS and CDR2 as FNYEAQ. V shed 4 bases and J shed 4 bases, with 5 bases lying between them. The CDR3 protein is CASSSGNQPQHF. The DNA for the CDR3 is TGTGCCAGCAGCTCGGGGAATCAGCCCCAGCATTTT.

J is TRBJ2-3 and V is TRBV15; the match to TRBD2 covers 8 bases. The trim removed 2 bases at V and 6 bases at J, leaving 13 bases unmatched. Germline CDR1 reads LNHNV; CDR2 reads YYDKDF (reference sequence). The CDR3 contains 17 residues. CDR3 DNA sequence: TGTGCCACCAGCAGAACCACCGGGACTAGGCAAGAGGATACGCAGTATTTT. As protein: CATSRTTGTRQEDTQYF.

About this clone: The germline gene is not matched at one end of the junction; a read error may be the cause. The chain employs TRBV7-7 and TRBJ1-6; 10 bases line up with TRBD1. The CDR3 spans 20 residues. Germline V lookup: CDR1 SSHAT, CDR2 FNYEAQ (reference sequence). DNA for the CDR3: TGTGCTAGCAGCTTAGTTGTAGTCGGCCCGGGACAGGGGATGAGTTCACCCCTCCACTTT. This gives the protein CASSLVVVGPGQGMSSPLHF. The full variable domain, its missing parts supplied by reference TRBV7-7 and TRBJ1-6, is GAGVSQSPRYKVTKRGQDVTLRCDPISSHATLYWYQQALGQGPEFLTYFNYEAQPDKSGLPSDRFSAERPEGSISTLTIQRTEQRDSAMYRCASSLVVVGPGQGMSSPLHFGNGTRLTVT.

The chain uses TRBV28 and TRBJ1-3, with 8 positions matching TRBD1. This CDR3 comprises 14 residues. V lost 5 bases, J lost 0 bases, and 0 bases stayed unmatched. CDR1 is MDHEN, CDR2 SYDVKM, per germline. The chain's CDR3 is CASSTGGSGNTIYF. The CDR3 region has the DNA TGTGCCAGCAGTACAGGGGGCTCTGGAAACACCATATATTTT.

This chain's CDR3 is CASSIHQGVANEKLFF. The CDR3 DNA sequence: TGTGCCAGCAGTATACACCAGGGGGTGGCTAATGAAAAACTGTTTTTT. This sequence joins TRBV28 and TRBJ1-4, with TRBD1 identical over 7 bases. Germline V lookup: CDR1 MDHEN, CDR2 SYDVKM. V lost 5 bases, J lost 3 bases, and 9 bases stayed unmatched. The CDR3 loop spans 16 amino acids.

Worth noting for this clone: A junction end diverges from the germline sequence, so it may reflect a read error. V and J are TRBV7-9 and TRBJ2-1; TRBD1 might be the D (5 bases). This CDR3 has 15 residues. Germline V gives CDR1 SEHNR, CDR2 FQNEAQ (reference sequence). CDR3 loop: CASSQDGAPYNEQFF. The DNA for the CDR3 is TGCGCCAGCAGCCAAGATGGGGCACCTTACAATGAGCAGTTCTTC. Based on the CDR3 plus reference TRBV7-9 and TRBJ2-1, the full variable domain is DTGVSQNPRHKITKRGQNVTFRCDPISEHNRLYWYRQTLGQGPEFLTYFQNEAQLEKSRLLSDRFSAERPKGSFSTLEIQRTEQGDSAMYLCASSQDGAPYNEQFFGPGTRLTVL.

The rearrangement uses TRBV10-2 and TRBJ1-3; TRBD1 might be the D (6 bases). Germline CDR1 is WSHSY and CDR2 is SAAADI. The V end was cut by 2 bases, the J end by 0 bases, with 11 bases between. The CDR3 contains 16 residues. The CDR3 protein is CASSETGPNSGNTIYF. In nucleotides, the CDR3 is TGCGCCAGCAGTGAGACAGGGCCCAACTCTGGAAACACCATATATTTT.

The chain couples TRBV29-1 to TRBJ2-1, with 11 positions matching TRBD2. Germline V lookup: CDR1 SQVTM, CDR2 ANQGSEA. V shed 6 bases, J shed 3 bases, and the junction held 1 base outside the gene matches. The CDR3 sequence is 13 residues long. The CDR3 region is CSVGTSGYNEQFF. For the CDR3, the DNA is TGCAGCGTGGGGACTAGCGGCTACAATGAGCAGTTCTTC.